The 31 T cell receptor beta chains listed next were all sequenced from one sample in a study of blood T cell repertoires in COVID-19. Profiled with immunoSEQ multiplex PCR; TCRdb holds only in-frame clones, not every one. The sample contains roughly 360,000 clones, around 83% of which appear only once. Sequencing was done on a sample of PBMCs or T cells enriched from blood (not recorded which). These receptors originate from a woman aged 50 to 60 who had recovered from COVID-19.

A single count supports this clone. V usage is TRBV9 and J usage is TRBJ1-2; maybe TRBD1 (5 bases). Trimming cost V 0 bases and J 2 bases, with 14 bases left between them. The germline gives CDR1 SGDLS, CDR2 YYNGEE. This CDR3 has 16 residues. CDR3 nucleotides: TGTGCCAGCAGCGTAGCACCCGACAGTGTCAACTATGGCTACACCTTC. It yields the protein CASSVAPDSVNYGYTF.

V usage is TRBV6-5 and J usage is TRBJ1-2, with 8 bases fitting TRBD1. Germline loops: CDR1 MNHEY, CDR2 SVGAGI. Losses at the gene ends were 6 bases for V and 8 bases for J; bases not matched to a gene: 5. CDR3 length equals 12 residues. Here the CDR3 DNA reads TGTGCCAGCAGGACAGGGGAGATGGGCTACACCTTC. Translating gives CASRTGEMGYTF.

The V and J genes are TRBV30 and TRBJ2-5; possible D gene TRBD1, 5 bases. Trimming removed 6 bases at V and 1 base at J, with 9 bases between. Looked up from germline, CDR1 is GTSNPN and CDR2 is SVGIG (reference sequence). This CDR3 is built from 12 residues. The CDR3 reads CACAGFQETQYF. The CDR3 bases are TGTGCCTGTGCAGGGTTCCAAGAGACCCAGTACTTC.

The chain is built from TRBV27 and TRBJ1-1, with D possibly matching TRBD1 (5 bases). Between the trimmed V and J ends, which lost 4 bases and 2 bases, there was a span of 8 bases. The CDR3 loop spans 13 amino acids. The germline CDR1 and CDR2 sequences are MNHEY and SMNVEV (reference sequence). CDR3 DNA: TGTGCCAGCAGTTACACAGGTAACACTGAAGCTTTCTTT. This gives the protein CASSYTGNTEAFF.

The chain carries TRBV7-8 and TRBJ2-3, with 11 bases lining up with TRBD2. The CDR3 is 16 residues long. CDR1 is SGHVS and CDR2 is FQNEAQ in the germline V gene. Germline trimming cut 5 bases from V and 2 bases from J; bases unmatched to any gene: 6. The CDR3 here is CASSPRLAGSTDTQYF. In DNA form, the CDR3 reads TGTGCCAGCAGCCCCCGACTAGCGGGGTCCACAGATACGCAGTATTTT.

The chain joins TRBV7-2 to TRBJ2-1; 7 nucleotides match TRBD1. The V gene's germline CDR1 is SGHTA and CDR2 FQGNSA. The CDR3 sequence is 15 residues long. Germline trimming cut 5 bases from V and 3 bases from J; bases unmatched to any gene: 7. The CDR3 loop is CASSLPGQFYNEQFF. CDR3 DNA: TGTGCCAGCAGCCTACCGGGACAGTTCTACAATGAGCAGTTCTTC. Full variable domain (outside the CDR3, taken from reference TRBV7-2 and TRBJ2-1): GAGVSQSPSNKVTEKGKDVELRCDPISGHTALYWYRQSLGQGLEFLIYFQGNSAPDKSGLPSDRFSAERTGGSVSTLTIQRTQQEDSAVYLCASSLPGQFYNEQFFGPGTRLTVL.

The chain recombines TRBV5-1 with TRBJ1-4; the D is unclear. Trimming took off 8 bases at V and 1 base at J, with 12 bases between the two ends. Germline V gene sequence: CDR1 SGHRS, CDR2 YFSETQ. This CDR3 has 14 amino acids. CDR3 sequence (DNA): TGCGCCAGTCGGGATGGAAGAACTAATGAAAAACTGTTTTTT. This sequence encodes CASRDGRTNEKLFF.

This clone was counted once. The rearrangement uses TRBV7-3 and TRBJ1-1; 7 bases match TRBD1. Looked up from germline, CDR1 is SGHTA and CDR2 is FQGTGA. The CDR3 is 14 amino acids. Trimming cost V 4 bases and J 1 base; bases outside gene matches: 3. In DNA, the CDR3 is TGTGCCAGCAGCTCTTACAGGGGGAACACTGAAGCTTTCTTT. It is translated as CASSSYRGNTEAFF.

The chain uses TRBV14 and TRBJ1-6, with D uncertain. V was shortened by 4 bases and J by 2 bases, with 9 bases between the two germline ends. The germline gives CDR1 SGHDN, CDR2 FVKESK. The CDR3 length is 15 residues. The CDR3 here is CASSPSTAYNSPLHF. Here the CDR3 DNA reads TGTGCCAGCAGCCCTTCCACAGCCTATAATTCACCCCTCCACTTT. Drawing the rest from reference TRBV14 and TRBJ1-6, the complete variable domain is EAGVTQFPSHSVIEKGQTVTLRCDPISGHDNLYWYRRVMGKEIKFLLHFVKESKQDESGMPNNRFLAERTGGTYSTLKVQPAELEDSGVYFCASSPSTAYNSPLHFGNGTRLTVT.

The chain couples TRBV19 to TRBJ2-4, with D tentatively TRBD2 (5 bases). The germline V gene encodes CDR1 LNHDA and CDR2 SQIVND (reference sequence). Trimming shortened V by 7 bases and J by 2 bases, and 12 bases separated the two germline ends. The CDR3 contains 14 residues. The DNA of the CDR3 is TGTGCCAGTACCACAAGCGGAACCAAAAACATTCAGTACTTC. Its translation is CASTTSGTKNIQYF. Using reference TRBV19 and TRBJ2-4 for the parts outside the CDR3, the full variable domain is DGGITQSPKYLFRKEGQNVTLSCEQNLNHDAMYWYRQDPGQGLRLIYYSQIVNDFQKGDIAEGYSVSREKKESFPLTVTSAQKNPTAFYLCASTTSGTKNIQYFGAGTRLSVL.

The V gene is TRBV6-2 or TRBV6-3, the J gene TRBJ1-5; D is possibly TRBD1 (5 bases). Trimming took off 5 bases at V and 5 bases at J, with 13 bases between the two ends. Germline assignment: CDR1 MNHEY and CDR2 SVGEGT. The CDR3 is made up of 14 amino acids. DNA of the CDR3: TGTGCCAGCAGTAACCAGGGTTTCGATCAGCCCCAGCATTTT. This codes for CASSNQGFDQPQHF.

The V gene is TRBV30, the J gene TRBJ1-1; TRBD1 might be the D (5 bases). This CDR3 comprises 13 residues. Trimming pared 3 bases from V and 4 bases from J, leaving 12 bases between. The germline V gene encodes CDR1 GTSNPN and CDR2 SVGIG (reference sequence). CDR3 in DNA: TGTGCCTGGAGCCGACAGCAGGTCACTGAAGCTTTCTTT. It specifies CAWSRQQVTEAFF.

This chain uses TRBV2 with TRBJ2-7, with TRBD2 matching 9 bases. Germline loops: CDR1 SNHLY, CDR2 FYNNEI. Unmatched junction bases numbered 20, after V lost 5 bases and J lost 0 bases. CDR3 length: 20 amino acids. DNA for the CDR3: TGTGCCAGCAGTTTAGGGGAGATACTAGCGGGTGCGTTAATCTCCTACGAGCAGTACTTC. It is translated as CASSLGEILAGALISYEQYF.

There are a few counts of this clone. The gene calls are TRBV18 and TRBJ2-2; possibly TRBD1 for D (5 bases). Trimming stripped 2 bases from V and 4 bases from J, with 11 bases between. This CDR3 region has 15 residues. Germline V lookup: CDR1 KGHSH, CDR2 LQKENI. CDR3 nucleotides: TGTGCCAGCTCACCAGCCGACAGTGGCACCGGGGAGCTGTTTTTT. Translating gives CASSPADSGTGELFF.

This chain links TRBV30 with TRBJ2-4; the match to TRBD1 covers 9 bases. The J segment lost 4 bases and the V segment lost 2 bases, leaving 15 bases of the junction unmatched. The CDR3 extends over 18 amino acids. The V gene's germline CDR1 is GTSNPN and CDR2 SVGIG (reference sequence). The CDR3 is CAWSPPFDRGARKNIQYF. The CDR3 DNA is TGTGCCTGGAGTCCCCCGTTTGACAGGGGGGCACGAAAAAACATTCAGTACTTC.

The V and J genes are TRBV19 and TRBJ1-3; D might be TRBD1 (5 bases). This CDR3 contains 15 residues. CDR1 and CDR2 from the germline V gene are LNHDA and SQIVND (reference sequence). The germline V and J ends were trimmed by 3 bases and 1 base, with 10 bases remaining between them. Here the CDR3 reads CASSILGVSGNTIYF. The CDR3 DNA is TGTGCCAGTAGTATCTTAGGGGTTTCTGGAAACACCATATATTTT.

The J gene is TRBJ1-5, the V gene TRBV6-5, with D possibly being TRBD1 (5 bases). Trimming pared 4 bases from V and 0 bases from J, leaving 7 bases between. Germline V gene lookup returns CDR1 MNHEY and CDR2 SVGAGI. CDR3 size: 14 residues. In nucleotides, the CDR3 is TGTGCCAGCAGTTGGGGCGGTAGCAATCAGCCCCAGCATTTT. The encoded protein is CASSWGGSNQPQHF.

V is TRBV5-1 and J is TRBJ1-3; D might be TRBD1 (6 bases). CDR1 SGHRS and CDR2 YFSETQ come from the germline V gene. This CDR3 has 17 residues. V lost 4 bases and J lost 4, with 21 bases in between. CDR3 in amino acids: CASSPDSLIAVGNTIYF. The DNA of the CDR3 is TGCGCCAGCAGCCCGGACAGCCTCATCGCTGTGGGAAACACCATATATTTT.

The chain carries TRBV9 and TRBJ1-1; 9 nucleotides line up with TRBD1. This CDR3 region has 15 residues. Germline V CDR1 and CDR2: SGDLS, YYNGEE. J gave up 4 bases and V 4 bases, and 8 bases lay outside the gene matches. The CDR3 DNA sequence: TGTGCCAGCAGCCACGCTGGACAGGGGACCACTGAAGCTTTCTTT. Protein sequence: CASSHAGQGTTEAFF.

The V gene is TRBV5-5, the J gene TRBJ1-2, with 7 bases matching TRBD1. Germline trimming cut 7 bases from V and 4 bases from J; bases unmatched to any gene: 13. CDR1 and CDR2 (germline): SGHKS, YYEKEE (reference sequence). The CDR3 runs 15 residues. The CDR3 DNA sequence: TGTGCCAGCGGCACTACCCTGACAGGGTCCTATGGCTACACCTTC. Translated, it gives CASGTTLTGSYGYTF.

This clone has only one observation. This chain links TRBV5-5 with TRBJ1-1; 7 bases fit TRBD1. This CDR3 is 16 amino acids long. V lost 2 bases, J lost 1 base, and 8 bases stayed unmatched. Germline CDR1 is SGHKS and CDR2 is YYEKEE (reference sequence). The CDR3, as DNA: TGTGCCAGCAGCTTTCAATGGACAGGAAAGAACACTGAAGCTTTCTTT. Translating it yields CASSFQWTGKNTEAFF.

The chain links TRBV29-1 to TRBJ2-5; TRBD2 agrees at 11 bases. Trimming at V came to 8 bases and at J to 5 bases, leaving 10 bases not matched to a gene. This CDR3 has 14 amino acids. Germline CDR1 reads SQVTM; CDR2 reads ANQGSEA. The CDR3 DNA reads TGCAGCCTCTTACTAGCGGGAGAGTCTGAGACCCAGTACTTC. Encoded protein: CSLLLAGESETQYF.

The V and J genes are TRBV5-1 and TRBJ1-1; D is unclear. V dropped 4 bases and J dropped 0 bases, with 7 bases sitting between them. The CDR3 contains 13 residues. Per germline, CDR1 SGHRS and CDR2 YFSETQ. This chain's CDR3 is CASSLYMNTEAFF. The DNA for the CDR3 is TGCGCCAGCAGCCTTTACATGAACACTGAAGCTTTCTTT.

The V gene is TRBV4-2, the J gene TRBJ1-2; D is undetermined. Trimming took 0 bases from V and 4 from J, leaving 18 bases between them. The CDR3 runs to 17 residues. Germline V gives CDR1 LGHNA, CDR2 YNFKEQ. The CDR3 is CASSQERTHRGGYGYTF. In DNA form, the CDR3 reads TGTGCCAGCAGCCAAGAAAGGACCCACCGGGGAGGCTATGGCTACACCTTC.

The chain combines TRBV9 with TRBJ1-1, with D possibly TRBD1 on 5 matching bases. There are 14 residues in the CDR3. Trimming stripped 0 bases from V and 1 base from J, with 7 bases between. Per the germline V gene, CDR1 is SGDLS and CDR2 is YYNGEE. In DNA form, the CDR3 reads TGTGCCAGCAGCGTAGCAGGGAAGAACACTGAAGCTTTCTTT. Its translation: CASSVAGKNTEAFF.

In this sample, this clone turned up once. The chain recombines TRBV12-5 with TRBJ1-5; D is undetermined. The CDR3 length is 13 residues. The V end lost 2 bases, the J end lost 5 bases, and 7 bases lay between the germline ends. In germline, CDR1 is LGHNT, CDR2 FRNRAP. This CDR3 is CASGLIYDQPQHF. The DNA of the CDR3 is TGTGCTAGTGGTTTGATCTATGATCAGCCCCAGCATTTT.

The rearrangement joins TRBV7-9 to TRBJ1-5; 8 bases map to TRBD1. Germline CDR1 is SEHNR and CDR2 is FQNEAQ (reference sequence). With 5 bases clipped from V and 6 bases from J, the junction kept 9 bases outside the gene matches. This CDR3 comprises 15 residues. The CDR3, as DNA: TGTGCCAGCAGCGACGGGACAGGATCCGGTCAGCCCCAGCATTTT. Residues: CASSDGTGSGQPQHF.

This clone was counted a single time. The rearrangement joins TRBV30 to TRBJ2-7, with a weak D call TRBD2 (6 bases). V lost 1 base to trimming and J lost 6 bases, with 7 bases between them. Looked up from germline, CDR1 is GTSNPN and CDR2 is SVGIG (reference sequence). The CDR3 consists of 11 residues. The CDR3 protein is CAWSAGVEQYF. The CDR3 DNA is TGTGCCTGGAGTGCGGGGGTCGAGCAGTACTTC.

The chain uses TRBV7-2 and TRBJ1-3, with D maybe TRBD1 (5 bases). Trimming removed 1 base at V and 2 bases at J, with 9 bases between. The V gene's germline CDR1 is SGHTA and CDR2 FQGNSA. The CDR3 totals 15 residues. Here the CDR3 DNA reads TGTGCCAGCAGCTTAGTATGGGGCCCTGGAAACACCATATATTTT. Protein product: CASSLVWGPGNTIYF. The full variable domain, in which reference TRBV7-2 and TRBJ1-3 provide the parts outside the CDR3, is GAGVSQSPSNKVTEKGKDVELRCDPISGHTALYWYRQSLGQGLEFLIYFQGNSAPDKSGLPSDRFSAERTGGSVSTLTIQRTQQEDSAVYLCASSLVWGPGNTIYFGEGSWLTVV.

J is TRBJ2-4 and V is TRBV5-1, with 8 nucleotides matching TRBD1. The CDR3 runs 14 residues. V dropped 2 bases and J dropped 8; count of bases not matched to a gene: 6. Germline V lookup: CDR1 SGHRS, CDR2 YFSETQ. The CDR3 DNA sequence: TGCGCCAGCAGCTTCCAGGGGGCTGGAGACATTCAGTACTTC. It codes for CASSFQGAGDIQYF.

The chain uses TRBV7-2 and TRBJ2-7, with 12 bases fitting TRBD2. The germline CDR1 and CDR2 sequences are SGHTA and FQGNSA. The CDR3 is 15 residues long. Trimming cost V 5 bases and J 7 bases; bases outside gene matches: 9. CDR3 sequence reads: CASSLRLAGEVEQYF. The CDR3 DNA reads as TGTGCCAGCAGCCTAAGACTAGCGGGAGAAGTTGAGCAGTACTTC.